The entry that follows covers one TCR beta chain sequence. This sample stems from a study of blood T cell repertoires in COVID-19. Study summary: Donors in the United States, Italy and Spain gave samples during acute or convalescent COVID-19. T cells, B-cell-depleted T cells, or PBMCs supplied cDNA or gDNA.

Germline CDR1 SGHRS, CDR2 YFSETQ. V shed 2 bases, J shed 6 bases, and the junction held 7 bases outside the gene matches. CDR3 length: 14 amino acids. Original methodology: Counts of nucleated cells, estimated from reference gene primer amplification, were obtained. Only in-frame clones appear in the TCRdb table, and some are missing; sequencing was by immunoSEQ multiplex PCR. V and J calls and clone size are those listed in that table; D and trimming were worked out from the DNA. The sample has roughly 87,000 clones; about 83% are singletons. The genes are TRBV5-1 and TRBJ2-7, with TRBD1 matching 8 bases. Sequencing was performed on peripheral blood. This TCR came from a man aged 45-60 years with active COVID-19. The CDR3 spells CASSLVTGVIEQYF. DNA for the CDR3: TGCGCCAGCAGCTTAGTGACAGGGGTTATCGAGCAGTACTTC.